Shown below are 20 T cell receptor beta chains from a single sample sequenced in a study of metastatic and nonmetastatic thyroid tumors. TCRdb re-analyzed the PCR reads through MiXCR. Of roughly 7,200 clones listed, around 40% are singletons. None of the patients had undergone any treatment ahead of thyroid surgery. Sequenced: tumor tissue. The source is a female donor with papillary thyroid cancer or a benign thyroid nodule (not recorded which). Some clones in this sample may be carry-over from other donors' samples.

Many counts were recorded for this clone. This chain uses TRBV7-9 with TRBJ2-5, with 15 positions matching TRBD2. Looked up from germline, CDR1 is SEHNR and CDR2 is FQNEAQ (reference sequence). This CDR3 has 17 residues. V lost 5 bases to trimming and J lost 5 bases; unmatched junction nucleotides: 9. CDR3 coding DNA: TGTGCCAGCAGCGCAGGACTAGCGGGAGGGGCCCGGGAGACCCAGTACTTC. As protein: CASSAGLAGGARETQYF.

The rearrangement links TRBV6-1 to TRBJ1-4, with 7 bases fitting TRBD1. This CDR3 is 16 amino acids long. Germline CDR1 MNHNS, CDR2 SASEGT. The J segment lost 1 base and the V segment lost 6 bases, leaving 8 bases of the junction unmatched. In DNA, the CDR3 is TGTGCCAGCAGGCGAACAGGGGCCCTAACTAATGAAAAACTGTTTTTT. Encoded protein: CASRRTGALTNEKLFF.

V usage is TRBV30 and J usage is TRBJ1-1; D is undetermined. V shed 5 bases and J shed 3 bases, with 10 bases lying between them. Looked up from germline, CDR1 is GTSNPN and CDR2 is SVGIG (reference sequence). This CDR3 has 12 residues. The CDR3 DNA reads as TGTGCCTGGGGAAGAACGTACACTGAAGCTTTCTTT. This translates into CAWGRTYTEAFF.

This clone was detected ten times or more. Germline is not matched at one junction end, which may reflect a read error. J is TRBJ2-7 and V is TRBV27; D uncertain. This CDR3 has 14 residues. From germline, CDR1 is MNHEY and CDR2 SMNVEV (reference sequence). The CDR3: CASSPSDPSNEQYF. CDR3 DNA sequence: TGTGCCAGCAGTCCAAGCGATCCCTCCAACGAGCAGTACTTC.

Within the sample, this clone is medium-sized. V and J are TRBV2 and TRBJ1-5; a weak D match, TRBD1 (5 bases). Trimming took 3 bases from V and 7 from J, leaving 13 bases between them. Germline CDR1 and CDR2: SNHLY and FYNNEI. The CDR3 has 14 amino acids. The CDR3 region has the DNA TGTGCCAGCAGTGATAGGGGTCGGAACCAGCCCCAGCATTTT. Translating it yields CASSDRGRNQPQHF.

This clone was seen more than once but under ten times. Given a much more abundant clone one base away, this may be a read error. This sequence joins TRBV7-9 and TRBJ1-2; possible D gene TRBD1, 5 bases. The CDR3 length is 13 residues. Germline assignment: CDR1 SEHNR and CDR2 FQNEAQ (reference sequence). With 8 bases removed from V and 2 bases from J, the gap between germline ends came to 12 bases. This CDR3 is CASRLDTNYGYTF. CDR3 DNA sequence: TGTGCCAGCCGCCTGGACACGAACTATGGCTACACCTTC.

In this sample, this clone is medium-sized. The rearrangement links TRBV10-1 to TRBJ1-1; 7 bases align to TRBD1. Germline-derived CDR1 and CDR2 are WNHNN and SYGVQD (reference sequence). V lost 3 bases and J lost 5; bases outside the gene matches: 9. The CDR3 has 15 amino acids. In DNA form, the CDR3 reads TGCGCCAGCAGTGACCTCAGGGGGGGCTTGACTGAAGCTTTCTTT. Its protein is CASSDLRGGLTEAFF.

In this sample, this clone turned up many times. This may be a read error, as it is one base from a much larger clone. The gene calls are TRBV29-1 and TRBJ1-2; tentative D call: TRBD1 (5 bases). Deletions cut 4 bases from V and 3 bases from J, with 15 bases between. The CDR3 runs to 14 residues. Germline V gene sequence: CDR1 SQVTM, CDR2 ANQGSEA. CDR3 sequence reads: CSVVPDRTDYGYTF. The CDR3 coding sequence is TGCAGCGTTGTCCCCGACAGAACTGACTATGGCTACACCTTC.

With regard to this clone: At one end the junction does not follow the germline gene, possibly because of a read error. This CDR3 reads CTSSLGQNTEAFF. In nucleotides, the CDR3 is TGTACCAGCAGCTTAGGACAGAACACTGAAGCTTTCTTT. This chain links TRBV11-2 with TRBJ1-1, with D tentatively TRBD1 (5 bases). There are 13 residues in the CDR3. Per germline, CDR1 SGHAT and CDR2 FQNNGV. Based on the CDR3 plus reference TRBV11-2 and TRBJ1-1, the full variable domain is EAGVAQSPRYKIIEKRQSVAFWCNPISGHATLYWYQQILGQGPKLLIQFQNNGVVDDSQLPKDRFSAERLKGVDSTLKIQPAKLEDSAVYLCTSSLGQNTEAFFGQGTRLTVV.

In its sample, this clone ranks as medium-sized. This chain uses TRBV6-1 with TRBJ2-4; D gene uncertain. The germline V and J ends were trimmed by 11 bases and 0 bases, with 11 bases remaining between them. The V gene's germline CDR1 is MNHNS and CDR2 SASEGT. CDR3 length: 13 residues. The CDR3 region is CAVRALAKNIQYF. The CDR3 DNA sequence: TGTGCCGTCCGGGCCCTAGCCAAAAACATTCAGTACTTC.

In its sample, this clone was seen a few times. The rearrangement uses TRBV4-2 and TRBJ2-1; D is unresolved. In germline, CDR1 is LGHNA, CDR2 YNFKEQ. This CDR3 is built from 12 residues. The V and J ends lost 4 bases and 6 bases respectively, with 7 bases between them. The CDR3 nucleotides read TGTGCCAGCAGCCGGGTCGTCAATGAGCAGTTCTTC. This translates into CASSRVVNEQFF.

V is TRBV5-1 and J is TRBJ1-2; 7 positions agree with TRBD1. The V segment lost 5 bases and the J segment 4 bases; nucleotides outside the gene matches: 14. The germline CDR1 and CDR2 sequences are SGHRS and YFSETQ. This CDR3 is 16 amino acids long. CDR3 region: CASSSPSVDRAYGYTF. DNA for the CDR3: TGCGCCAGCAGTTCTCCCTCGGTCGACAGGGCCTATGGCTACACCTTC. The entire variable domain, with the rest obtained from reference TRBV5-1 and TRBJ1-2, is as follows: KAGVTQTPRYLIKTRGQQVTLSCSPISGHRSVSWYQQTPGQGLQFLFEYFSETQRNKGNFPGRFSGRQFSNSRSEMNVSTLELGDSALYLCASSSPSVDRAYGYTFGSGTRLTVV.

Only a few counts were recorded for this clone. The gene calls are TRBV5-1 and TRBJ2-2, with 11 nucleotides matching TRBD2. Germline assignment: CDR1 SGHRS and CDR2 YFSETQ. The length of the CDR3 is 17 residues. Trimming removed 1 base from V and 5 bases from J; junction bases left unmatched: 7. For the CDR3, the DNA is TGCGCCAGCAGCTTGAGCCCTAGCGGGGGGTCGACCGGGGAGCTGTTTTTT. Translated: CASSLSPSGGSTGELFF. Based on the CDR3 plus reference TRBV5-1 and TRBJ2-2, the full variable domain is KAGVTQTPRYLIKTRGQQVTLSCSPISGHRSVSWYQQTPGQGLQFLFEYFSETQRNKGNFPGRFSGRQFSNSRSEMNVSTLELGDSALYLCASSLSPSGGSTGELFFGEGSRLTVL.

This clone was seen once. The V and J genes are TRBV6-1 and TRBJ1-1; possibly TRBD1 for D (6 bases). The V gene lost 6 bases and the J gene lost 9 bases, with 17 bases spanning the gap. The germline V gene encodes CDR1 MNHNS and CDR2 SASEGT. The CDR3 sequence is 13 residues long. CDR3 coding DNA: TGTGCCAGCAGAGTAGGACAGAGGGGCAAAGCTTTCTTT. It is translated as CASRVGQRGKAFF.

In this sample, this clone turned up a few times. V gene TRBV28 combines with J gene TRBJ2-5; D is unclear. The germline V gene has CDR1 MDHEN and CDR2 SYDVKM. Trimming removed 3 bases from V and 5 bases from J, with 7 bases in between. The CDR3 length is 12 residues. As DNA, the CDR3 is TGTGCCAGCAGTTTGGGAAAGGAGACCCAGTACTTC. It translates to CASSLGKETQYF.

The gene calls are TRBV4-1 and TRBJ1-1; possibly TRBD1 for D (6 bases). The V end lost 0 bases, the J end lost 4 bases, and 9 bases lay between the germline ends. Germline values: CDR1 MGHRA, CDR2 YSYEKL. The CDR3 loop spans 14 amino acids. The CDR3 coding sequence is TGCGCCAGCAGCCAAGAGGGGGGGCTCACTGAAGCTTTCTTT. It yields the protein CASSQEGGLTEAFF.

This chain links TRBV28 with TRBJ2-7, with D perhaps matching TRBD1 (5 bases). Trimming cost V 3 bases and J 2 bases, with 5 bases left between them. Germline V gene sequence: CDR1 MDHEN, CDR2 SYDVKM. The CDR3 sequence is 12 residues long. The CDR3 bases are TGTGCCAGCAGTTTCAGGGCCTACGAGCAGTACTTC. Translation: CASSFRAYEQYF.

This chain connects TRBV5-1 to TRBJ2-1; D not resolved. This CDR3 comprises 13 residues. From germline, CDR1 is SGHRS and CDR2 YFSETQ. V lost 4 bases, J lost 7 bases, and 12 bases lay in between. CDR3 sequence (DNA): TGCGCCAGCAGCCCGGATAACAAGAATGAGCAGTTCTTC. Translating gives CASSPDNKNEQFF.

V and J are TRBV20-1 and TRBJ1-2, with 8 nucleotides matching TRBD1. V gave up 2 bases and J gave up 7 bases; unmatched junction bases: 9. CDR1 and CDR2 from the germline V gene are DFQATT and SNEGSKA (reference sequence). The CDR3 runs 14 residues. The CDR3 DNA reads as TGCAGTGCTAGATTACCAGGGGGCGCAGGTGGCTACACCTTC. Its translation: CSARLPGGAGGYTF.

The V and J genes are TRBV27 and TRBJ1-5; the D gene is possibly TRBD1 (5 bases). Germline V gives CDR1 MNHEY, CDR2 SMNVEV (reference sequence). Trimming took off 4 bases at V and 6 bases at J, with 13 bases between the two ends. The CDR3 consists of 14 residues. The CDR3 bases are TGTGCCAGCAGTTGGACATGTCTTTCTCAGCCCCAGCATTTT. Its protein is CASSWTCLSQPQHF.